This T cell receptor beta chain was retrieved from a study of shared T cell receptors in the human thymus. V shed 0 bases and J 4 bases; nucleotides not matched to a gene: 4. Germline V lookup: CDR1 SGHRS, CDR2 YFSETQ. The CDR3 consists of 18 residues. The method was immunoSEQ multiplex PCR; TCRdb's version includes in-frame clones alone and lacks a portion of them. There are 630,000 or so clones in the sample; roughly 86% occur only once, and 0.0094% lies in the top ten. The data were also submitted as part of a second study, on human thymus T cells. As that report states: The sample donors, healthy Finnish infants, were having corrective surgery for congenital heart defects. Resections obtained during corrective heart surgery supplied the thymus tissue. Highly overlapping thymic repertoires among unrelated individuals were reported in related research.

Source material: thymocytes. The V and J genes are TRBV5-1 and TRBJ2-1; TRBD2 matches at 16 bases. This TCR was recovered from a boy in the first two years of life with a congenital heart defect. As DNA, the CDR3 is TGCGCCAGCAGCTTGGCGGGACTAGCGGGAGGGGAATACAATGAGCAGTTCTTC. Translation gives CASSLAGLAGGEYNEQFF. Filled out from reference TRBV5-1 and TRBJ2-1, the complete variable domain reads KAGVTQTPRYLIKTRGQQVTLSCSPISGHRSVSWYQQTPGQGLQFLFEYFSETQRNKGNFPGRFSGRQFSNSRSEMNVSTLELGDSALYLCASSLAGLAGGEYNEQFFGPGTRLTVL.